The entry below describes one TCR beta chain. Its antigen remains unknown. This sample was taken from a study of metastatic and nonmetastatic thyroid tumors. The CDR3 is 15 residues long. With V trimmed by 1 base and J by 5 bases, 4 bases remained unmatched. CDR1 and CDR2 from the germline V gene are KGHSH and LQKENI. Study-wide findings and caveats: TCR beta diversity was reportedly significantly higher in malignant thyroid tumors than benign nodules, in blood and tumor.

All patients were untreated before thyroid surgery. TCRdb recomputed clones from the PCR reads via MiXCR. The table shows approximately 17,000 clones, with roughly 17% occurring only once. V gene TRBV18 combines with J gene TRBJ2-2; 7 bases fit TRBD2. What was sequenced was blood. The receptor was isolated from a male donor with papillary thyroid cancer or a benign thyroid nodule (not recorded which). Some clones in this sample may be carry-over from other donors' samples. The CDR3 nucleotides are TGTGCCAGCTCACCACTTGCCGGGAGGACCGGGGAGCTGTTTTTT. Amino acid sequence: CASSPLAGRTGELFF.